This T cell receptor beta chain was sequenced during a study of blood T cell repertoires in COVID-19. As for the study in general: Spain, Italy and the United States supplied samples that represented acute and convalescent COVID-19. Nucleic acid was either cDNA or gDNA, and it came from T cells, B-cell-depleted T cells, or PBMCs.

In the source study's methods: From reference gene primer amplification, estimates of nucleated cell counts were derived. TCRdb's table, derived via immunoSEQ multiplex PCR, lists solely in-frame clones and lacks some. The DNA was the basis for D and trimming; V, J and clone size are from that table. The table records over 130,000 clones, around 85% of them present only once. As for this clone: Without the conserved terminal phenylalanine or tryptophan, this CDR3 likely stems from a read error. No DNA is shown, since the ends of the CDR3 on it are uncertain; the CDR3 is the one TCRdb lists.

The CDR3 is 8 residues long, ends included. CDR1 and CDR2 from the germline V gene are WNHNN and SYGVQD (reference sequence). J is TRBJ2-6 and V is TRBV10-1; the D call TRBD1 from the table was never checked on the DNA. The source is a man in his forties or fifties with acute or convalescent COVID-19. Material: peripheral blood. The CDR3 loop is CANLDRGR.